The 20 T cell receptor beta chains below all came from one sample that was sequenced in a study of cytomegalovirus exposure and HLA in healthy donors. 60 Vbeta and 13 Jbeta primers were used in PCR. Sequencing used immunoSEQ multiplex PCR; TCRdb keeps in-frame clones, though not all of them. The profile covers roughly 200,000 clones, with over 70% appearing a single time and 2.5% to 3% taken by the ten largest. The sequenced sample consisted of PBMCs. All receptors derive from a woman in her sixties or seventies in good health and CMV-seropositive.

The chain employs TRBV7-9 and TRBJ2-2; 14 nucleotides agree with TRBD2. Germline CDR1 is SEHNR and CDR2 is FQNEAQ (reference sequence). Losses at the gene ends were 4 bases for V and 2 bases for J; bases not matched to a gene: 6. The CDR3 runs to 18 residues. CDR3 nucleotide sequence: TGTGCCAGCAGCTCATTTGGACTAGCGGGGGGCAACACCGGGGAGCTGTTTTTT. It codes for CASSSFGLAGGNTGELFF. Full variable domain (rest looked up from reference TRBV7-9 and TRBJ2-2): DTGVSQNPRHKITKRGQNVTFRCDPISEHNRLYWYRQTLGQGPEFLTYFQNEAQLEKSRLLSDRFSAERPKGSFSTLEIQRTEQGDSAMYLCASSSFGLAGGNTGELFFGEGSRLTVL.

The rearrangement links TRBV27 to TRBJ2-1, with TRBD1 matching 8 bases. Germline loops: CDR1 MNHEY, CDR2 SMNVEV (reference sequence). V lost 5 bases to trimming and J lost 5 bases; unmatched junction nucleotides: 11. The CDR3 totals 16 residues. CDR3 DNA: TGTGCCAGCAGTCCTTGGACAGGGCGTAGTGACAATGAGCAGTTCTTC. It specifies CASSPWTGRSDNEQFF.

The chain combines TRBV7-2 with TRBJ2-7; D is perhaps TRBD2 (6 bases). This CDR3 contains 16 residues. Germline-derived CDR1 and CDR2 are SGHTA and FQGNSA. With 3 bases removed from V and 1 base from J, the gap between germline ends came to 16 bases. CDR3: CASSFYLQGGSYEQYF. The CDR3 DNA reads TGTGCCAGCAGCTTCTACCTGCAGGGAGGATCCTACGAGCAGTACTTC. The full variable domain, completed using reference TRBV7-2 and TRBJ2-7, is GAGVSQSPSNKVTEKGKDVELRCDPISGHTALYWYRQSLGQGLEFLIYFQGNSAPDKSGLPSDRFSAERTGGSVSTLTIQRTQQEDSAVYLCASSFYLQGGSYEQYFGPGTRLTVT.

V gene TRBV28 combines with J gene TRBJ2-7; 7 nucleotides agree with TRBD2. V lost 7 bases and J lost 2; bases outside the gene matches: 11. CDR1 is MDHEN and CDR2 is SYDVKM in the germline V gene. The CDR3 loop spans 15 amino acids. This CDR3 is CASKGGGGGTYEQYF. The CDR3, as DNA: TGTGCCAGCAAGGGTGGCGGGGGAGGGACCTACGAGCAGTACTTC.

V gene TRBV2 combines with J gene TRBJ1-5; D perhaps matches TRBD1 (6 bases). V lost 6 bases and J 1 base, leaving 16 bases between the germline ends. CDR1 and CDR2 (germline): SNHLY, FYNNEI. The CDR3 sequence is 16 residues long. CDR3 in amino acids: CASRGTPPLSNQPQHF. In DNA form, the CDR3 reads TGTGCCAGCAGGGGGACACCGCCGTTGAGCAATCAGCCCCAGCATTTT.

The rearrangement uses TRBV7-9 and TRBJ2-5, with TRBD2 matching over 7 bases. The J segment lost 2 bases and the V segment lost 4 bases, leaving 7 bases of the junction unmatched. The CDR3 is made up of 15 amino acids. The V gene's germline CDR1 is SEHNR and CDR2 FQNEAQ (reference sequence). The CDR3 DNA reads as TGTGCCAGCAGCTCCGGACTAGGCGGACAAGAGACCCAGTACTTC. Protein: CASSSGLGGQETQYF. The full variable domain, rest sourced from reference TRBV7-9 and TRBJ2-5, is DTGVSQNPRHKITKRGQNVTFRCDPISEHNRLYWYRQTLGQGPEFLTYFQNEAQLEKSRLLSDRFSAERPKGSFSTLEIQRTEQGDSAMYLCASSSGLGGQETQYFGPGTRLLVL.

The chain carries TRBV29-1 and TRBJ1-4; 9 bases fit TRBD1. V lost 6 bases and J lost 5; bases outside the gene matches: 4. This CDR3 comprises 13 residues. Looked up from germline, CDR1 is SQVTM and CDR2 is ANQGSEA. CDR3 DNA sequence: TGCAGCGTGTCTGGACAGGGGAATGAAAAACTGTTTTTT. The encoded protein is CSVSGQGNEKLFF.

V and J are TRBV25-1 and TRBJ2-3; no clear D gene. This CDR3 is built from 14 residues. Germline V gives CDR1 MGHDK, CDR2 SYGVNS. Trimming stripped 3 bases from V and 0 bases from J, with 7 bases between. The CDR3 protein is CASSDVGSTDTQYF. The CDR3 coding sequence is TGTGCCAGCAGTGACGTCGGGAGCACAGATACGCAGTATTTT.

The rearrangement uses TRBV5-4 and TRBJ1-5; D unresolved. Germline V gene data show CDR1 as SGHNT and CDR2 as YYREEE (reference sequence). This CDR3 is built from 13 residues. Trimming took 0 bases from V and 5 from J, leaving 6 bases between them. The CDR3 nucleotides read TGTGCCAGCAGCTTGGATACATATCAGCCCCAGCATTTT. Translated, it gives CASSLDTYQPQHF. Full variable domain (outside the CDR3, taken from reference TRBV5-4 and TRBJ1-5): ETGVTQSPTHLIKTRGQQVTLRCSSQSGHNTVSWYQQALGQGPQFIFQYYREEENGRGNFPPRFSGLQFPNYSSELNVNALELDDSALYLCASSLDTYQPQHFGDGTRLSIL.

The rearrangement links TRBV6-5 to TRBJ2-7, with 8 bases matching TRBD1. Trimming removed 9 bases from V and 5 bases from J; junction bases left unmatched: 3. CDR3 size: 11 residues. In germline, CDR1 is MNHEY, CDR2 SVGAGI. The CDR3 DNA reads TGTGCCAGAGGACAGGGTCACGAGCAGTACTTC. It translates to CARGQGHEQYF.

This chain joins TRBV4-2 and TRBJ1-1; 8 nucleotides agree with TRBD1. In germline, CDR1 is LGHNA, CDR2 YNFKEQ. The CDR3 consists of 15 residues. J lost 0 bases, V lost 1 base, and 1 base had no gene match. CDR3 region: CASSQGTGMNTEAFF. CDR3 sequence (DNA): TGTGCCAGCAGCCAAGGGACAGGGATGAACACTGAAGCTTTCTTT.

V is TRBV30 and J is TRBJ1-1; 8 bases align to TRBD1. The junction had 12 bases not matched to a gene; V was cut back by 4 bases and J by 8 bases. This CDR3 has 14 amino acids. CDR1 and CDR2 (germline): GTSNPN, SVGIG (reference sequence). The CDR3 DNA follows: TGTGCCTGGACCCCCGGACAGGGAATCTCCGAAGCTTTCTTT. This translates into CAWTPGQGISEAFF.

Comment on this clone: Other nucleotide sequences in the sample specify the same CDR3. The genes are TRBV30 and TRBJ1-5; 10 bases align to TRBD1. CDR3 length: 13 residues. CDR1 is GTSNPN, CDR2 SVGIG, per germline (reference sequence). The ends lost 3 bases at V and 5 bases at J; junction bases unmatched: 1. CDR3 sequence reads: CAWSGTGDQPQHF. The CDR3 DNA sequence: TGTGCCTGGAGCGGGACAGGGGATCAGCCCCAGCATTTT. Drawing the rest from reference TRBV30 and TRBJ1-5, the complete variable domain is SQTIHQWPATLVQPVGSPLSLECTVEGTSNPNLYWYRQAAGRGLQLLFYSVGIGQISSEVPQNLSASRPQDRQFILSSKKLLLSDSGFYLCAWSGTGDQPQHFGDGTRLSIL.

A single count supports this clone. The rearrangement uses TRBV12-5 and TRBJ2-5; no definite D call. Deletions cut 3 bases from V and 5 bases from J, with 10 bases between. CDR1 and CDR2 from the germline V gene are LGHNT and FRNRAP. CDR3 length: 13 amino acids. The CDR3 sequence is CASGLVVQETQYF. The CDR3 DNA is TGTGCTAGTGGTTTAGTCGTTCAGGAGACCCAGTACTTC.

This clone was seen only once. This chain uses TRBV6-6 with TRBJ2-1; D remains unclear. V was trimmed by 10 bases and J by 0 bases, leaving 10 bases between them. The length of the CDR3 is 13 residues. Germline V gene lookup returns CDR1 MNHNY and CDR2 SVGAGI (reference sequence). The CDR3 loop is CATQTGSYNEQFF. As DNA, the CDR3 is TGTGCCACCCAGACTGGCTCCTACAATGAGCAGTTCTTC.

For this clone: Distinct nucleotide sequences in the sample also encode this CDR3. This chain connects TRBV30 to TRBJ2-7; D not certain. Germline V CDR1 and CDR2: GTSNPN, SVGIG (reference sequence). CDR3 length: 12 residues. Trimming cost V 0 bases and J 3 bases, with 6 bases left between them. As DNA, the CDR3 is TGTGCCTGGAGTGTACTTGGCTACGAGCAGTACTTC. Translation: CAWSVLGYEQYF.

The chain has TRBV4-1 and TRBJ2-2; the match to TRBD2 covers 9 bases. Germline CDR1 and CDR2: MGHRA and YSYEKL. The V and J ends lost 8 bases and 6 bases, in that order; junction bases with no gene match: 19. The CDR3 runs to 18 residues. CDR3 protein: CASRLNPLAGSLAGELFF. The CDR3 DNA reads TGCGCCAGCCGCCTGAATCCCCTAGCGGGAAGTCTTGCCGGGGAGCTGTTTTTT.

The chain uses TRBV5-1 and TRBJ1-1; D is undetermined. The CDR3 has 15 residues. Between the trimmed V and J ends, which lost 0 bases and 1 base, there was a span of 10 bases. The V gene's germline CDR1 is SGHRS and CDR2 YFSETQ. The CDR3 coding sequence is TGCGCCAGCAGCTTGGCCGGAGGCTCGAACACTGAAGCTTTCTTT. This gives the protein CASSLAGGSNTEAFF.

The chain recombines TRBV2 with TRBJ1-2; D might be TRBD1 (6 bases). CDR1 is SNHLY, CDR2 FYNNEI, per germline. V dropped 0 bases and J dropped 4 bases, with 12 bases sitting between them. This CDR3 is built from 15 residues. CDR3 DNA sequence: TGTGCCAGCAGTGAAGCGGCAGGGGTCCGCTATGGCTACACCTTC. Its protein is CASSEAAGVRYGYTF.

J is TRBJ1-6 and V is TRBV30; weak D call: TRBD1 (6 bases). The germline V and J ends were trimmed by 5 bases and 0 bases, with 11 bases remaining between them. The CDR3 covers 15 residues. From germline, CDR1 is GTSNPN and CDR2 SVGIG (reference sequence). CDR3 in DNA: TGTGCCTGGGGTACAGGGAGCTCCTATAATTCACCCCTCCACTTT. Residues: CAWGTGSSYNSPLHF.